These 10 T cell receptor beta chains originate from one sample sequenced in a study of blood T cells in healthy people across ages. Primers used in a second PCR of roughly 6 to 11 cycles were a sample-barcoded 5' primer and a J-beta primer mix. TCRdb reprocessed the 5' RACE reads via MiXCR and lists one record per CDR3 protein. The sample gives hundreds of thousands of distinct CDR3 sequences, around 38% of which show up once; about 30% is in the top ten. Sequenced input: blood. All receptors come from a man older than 75 in good health.

This clonotype has just a few counts. The V and J genes are TRBV7-2 and TRBJ1-1; 10 positions match TRBD1. The CDR3 covers 14 residues. Germline V gives CDR1 SGHTA, CDR2 FQGNSA. The J segment lost 1 base and the V segment lost 5 bases, leaving 1 base of the junction unmatched. CDR3 sequence reads: CASSGQGGNTEAFF. CDR3 DNA: TGTGCCAGCAGCGGACAGGGGGGGAACACTGAAGCTTTCTTT.

Only a few counts were recorded for this clonotype. The CDR3 coding sequence is TGCGCCAGCAGTGAAGGTCTAGCCCTAAGCACAGATACGCAGTATTTT. Amino acid sequence: CASSEGLALSTDTQYF. The chain couples TRBV10-1 to TRBJ2-3, with D perhaps TRBD2 (5 bases). Germline CDR1 reads WNHNN; CDR2 reads SYGVQD (reference sequence). The CDR3 has 16 residues. V lost 3 bases and J lost 0, with 13 bases in between.

This clonotype was observed a handful of times. The genes are TRBV4-2 and TRBJ2-3; D is possibly TRBD1 or TRBD2 (5 bases each). The CDR3 is made up of 14 amino acids. V lost 3 bases and J lost 9, with 16 bases in between. Germline V CDR1 and CDR2: LGHNA, YNFKEQ. CDR3 protein: CASSHDSGPGTQYF. The DNA for the CDR3 is TGTGCCAGCAGCCACGATTCGGGACCGGGAACGCAGTATTTT.

The chain is built from TRBV7-9 and TRBJ2-3; TRBD1 agrees at 9 bases. Germline trimming cut 5 bases from V and 4 bases from J; bases unmatched to any gene: 16. Germline loops: CDR1 SEHNR, CDR2 FQNEAQ (reference sequence). CDR3 length: 18 amino acids. The CDR3 nucleotides are TGTGCCAGCAGCCTGCTGAGGCACCGGGACAGGGTCTCAGATACGCAGTATTTT. Its translation is CASSLLRHRDRVSDTQYF.

The V call is TRBV29-1, the J call TRBJ2-7; possible D gene TRBD1, 6 bases. The CDR3 is made up of 14 amino acids. V dropped 7 bases and J dropped 1 base, with 17 bases sitting between them. Germline CDR1 SQVTM, CDR2 ANQGSEA. The CDR3 region is CSGGRSDRSYEQYF. CDR3 coding DNA: TGCAGCGGGGGGCGCTCGGACAGATCCTACGAGCAGTACTTC.

V is TRBV20-1 and J is TRBJ2-7; D gene uncertain. The CDR3 is 15 amino acids. CDR1 DFQATT and CDR2 SNEGSKA come from the germline V gene (reference sequence). Trimming removed 0 bases at V and 4 bases at J, with 16 bases between. As DNA, the CDR3 is TGCAGTGCTAGAGATAAGGCACGGCAAAGGTACGAGCAGTACTTC. This sequence encodes CSARDKARQRYEQYF.

This clonotype has more than one count but fewer than ten. V is TRBV6-6 and J is TRBJ2-4; no reliable D call. V was clipped by 6 bases and J by 2 bases, with 17 bases between them. The V gene's germline CDR1 is MNHNY and CDR2 SVGAGI (reference sequence). The CDR3 is made up of 16 amino acids. The CDR3 bases are TGTGCCAGCAGGGGGTTGGTACAGATCTCCAAAAACATTCAGTACTTC. Translating gives CASRGLVQISKNIQYF.

The chain recombines TRBV11-2 with TRBJ2-3; D gene ambiguous. Trimming removed 1 base at V and 6 bases at J, with 11 bases between. Germline lookup yields CDR1 SGHAT and CDR2 FQNNGV. The length of the CDR3 is 14 residues. The CDR3 DNA reads TGTGCCAGCAGCTTAGGATATAGTGGTGATACGCAGTATTTT. It is translated as CASSLGYSGDTQYF. Full variable domain (outside the CDR3, taken from reference TRBV11-2 and TRBJ2-3): EAGVAQSPRYKIIEKRQSVAFWCNPISGHATLYWYQQILGQGPKLLIQFQNNGVVDDSQLPKDRFSAERLKGVDSTLKIQPAKLEDSAVYLCASSLGYSGDTQYFGPGTRLTVL.

This clonotype has ten or more counts. V usage is TRBV7-2 and J usage is TRBJ2-5; D remains unclear. CDR3 length equals 13 residues. V shed 4 bases and J shed 2 bases, with 8 bases lying between them. CDR1 is SGHTA, CDR2 FQGNSA, per germline. The CDR3 sequence: CASSSRLQETQYF. CDR3 coding DNA: TGTGCCAGCAGCTCCCGACTGCAAGAGACCCAGTACTTC.

The chain has TRBV20-1 and TRBJ2-5, with D unresolved. Germline V lookup: CDR1 DFQATT, CDR2 SNEGSKA (reference sequence). The CDR3 has 16 residues. V was shortened by 3 bases and J by 2 bases, with 19 bases between the two germline ends. The CDR3 here is CSARDGGLQQQETQYF. CDR3 bases: TGCAGTGCTAGGGATGGCGGATTACAGCAGCAAGAGACCCAGTACTTC.